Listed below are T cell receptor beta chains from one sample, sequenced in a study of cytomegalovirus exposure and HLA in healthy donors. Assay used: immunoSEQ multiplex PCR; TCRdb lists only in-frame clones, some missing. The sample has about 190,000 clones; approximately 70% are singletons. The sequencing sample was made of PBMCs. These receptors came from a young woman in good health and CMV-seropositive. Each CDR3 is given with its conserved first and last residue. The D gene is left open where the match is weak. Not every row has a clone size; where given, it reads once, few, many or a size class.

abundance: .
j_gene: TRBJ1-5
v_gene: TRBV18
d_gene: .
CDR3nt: TGTGCCAGCCGAAGCGCGGGGGGTGACAATCAGCCCCAGCATTTT
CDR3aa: CASRSAGGDNQPQHF

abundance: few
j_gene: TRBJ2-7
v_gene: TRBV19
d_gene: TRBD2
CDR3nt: TGTGCCAGTAGTACCACGACTAGCGGGATATTCTACGAGCAGTACTTC
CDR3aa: CASSTTTSGIFYEQYF

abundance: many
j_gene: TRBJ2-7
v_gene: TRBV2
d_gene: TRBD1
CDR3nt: TGTGCCAGCAGAGACAGGGGGCGTTCCGAGCAGTACTTC
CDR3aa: CASRDRGRSEQYF

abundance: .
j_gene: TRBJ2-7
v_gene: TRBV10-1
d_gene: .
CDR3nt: TGCGCCAGCAGCGACAGCTACGAGCAGTACTTC
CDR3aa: CASSDSYEQYF

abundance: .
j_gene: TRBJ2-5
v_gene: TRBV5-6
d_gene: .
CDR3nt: TGTGCCAGCAGCCCGAGATACAGGGCTTGGAAGACCCAGTACTTC
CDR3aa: CASSPRYRAWKTQYF

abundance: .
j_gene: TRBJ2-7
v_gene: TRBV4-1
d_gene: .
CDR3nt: TGCGCCAGCAGCCAAGAAGTCTGGCGGCGGCAGTACTTC
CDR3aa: CASSQEVWRRQYF

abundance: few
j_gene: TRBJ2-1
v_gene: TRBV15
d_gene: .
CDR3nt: TGTGCCACCAGCAGACTAGGTCCCAATGAGCAGTTCTTC
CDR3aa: CATSRLGPNEQFF

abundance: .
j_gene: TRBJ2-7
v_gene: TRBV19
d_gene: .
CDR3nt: TGTGCCAGTAGTATCCAGGGGTCCTACGAGCAGTACTTC
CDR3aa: CASSIQGSYEQYF

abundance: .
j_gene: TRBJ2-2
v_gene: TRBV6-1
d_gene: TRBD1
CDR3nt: TGTGCCAGCAGTGTAGACAGGGGCCCCGGGGAGCTGTTTTTT
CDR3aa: CASSVDRGPGELFF

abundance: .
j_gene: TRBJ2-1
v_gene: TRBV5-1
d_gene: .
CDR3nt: TGCGCCAGCAGCTTTCGGATAGGAGACAATGAGCAGTTCTTC
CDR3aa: CASSFRIGDNEQFF

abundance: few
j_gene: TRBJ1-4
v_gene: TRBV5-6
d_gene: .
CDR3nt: TGTGCCAGCAGCTTGGCTTTGGCTGGGGAGGAGGAAAAACTGTTTTTT
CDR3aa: CASSLALAGEEEKLFF

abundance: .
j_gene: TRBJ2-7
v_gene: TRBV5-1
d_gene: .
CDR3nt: TGCGCCAGCAGCTTGGGGGGCGCTGTGTACGAGCAGTACTTC
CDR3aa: CASSLGGAVYEQYF

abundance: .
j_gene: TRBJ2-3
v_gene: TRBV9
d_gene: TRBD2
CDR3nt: TGTGCCAGCAGCGTACTCGGGACTATCACAGATACGCAGTATTTT
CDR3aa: CASSVLGTITDTQYF

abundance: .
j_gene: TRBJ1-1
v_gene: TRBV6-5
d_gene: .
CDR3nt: TGTGCCAGCAGTAGGGGCGGCACTGAAGCTTTCTTT
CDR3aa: CASSRGGTEAFF

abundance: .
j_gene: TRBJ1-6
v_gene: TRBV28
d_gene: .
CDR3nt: TGTGCCAGCAAACCGAGCTCGCCAGGGAATTCACCCCTCCACTTT
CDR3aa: CASKPSSPGNSPLHF

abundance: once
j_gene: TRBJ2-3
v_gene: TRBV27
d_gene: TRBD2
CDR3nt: TGTGCCAGCAGTTTATATAGCGGGATGGGGACAGATACGCAGTATTTT
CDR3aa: CASSLYSGMGTDTQYF

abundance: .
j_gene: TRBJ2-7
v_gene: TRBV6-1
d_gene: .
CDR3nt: TGTGCCAGCAGTGACCGAGGGCGGGAAGAGCAGTACTTC
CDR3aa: CASSDRGREEQYF

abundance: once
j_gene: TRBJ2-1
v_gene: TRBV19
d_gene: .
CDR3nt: TGTGCCAGTAGTATAGATTATGGGACTTCGAGCTCCTACAATGAGCAGTTCTTC
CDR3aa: CASSIDYGTSSSYNEQFF

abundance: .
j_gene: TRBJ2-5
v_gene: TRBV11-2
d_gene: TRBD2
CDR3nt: TGTGCCAGCAGCTTAGATGGGACTAGCGGGAGGAGGCCACAAGAGACCCAGTACTTC
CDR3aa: CASSLDGTSGRRPQETQYF

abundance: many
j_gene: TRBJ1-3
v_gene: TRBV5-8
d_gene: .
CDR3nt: TGTGCCAGCAGCTTCCCAGGGTTCTCTGGAAACACCATATATTTT
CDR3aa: CASSFPGFSGNTIYF

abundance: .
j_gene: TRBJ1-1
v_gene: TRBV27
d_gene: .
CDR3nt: TGTGCCAGCAGTTTAACAGTTAACACTGAAGCTTTCTTT
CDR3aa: CASSLTVNTEAFF

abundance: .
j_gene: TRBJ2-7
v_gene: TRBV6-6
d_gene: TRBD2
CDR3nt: TGTGCCAGCAGTCAGACTAGCGGCAACTACGAGCAGTACTTC
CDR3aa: CASSQTSGNYEQYF

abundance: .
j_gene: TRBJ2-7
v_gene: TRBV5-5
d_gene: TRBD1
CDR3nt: TGTGCCAGCAGCTTGGGGCCCGGGACAGGGATTCTTTACTTC
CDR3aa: CASSLGPGTGILYF

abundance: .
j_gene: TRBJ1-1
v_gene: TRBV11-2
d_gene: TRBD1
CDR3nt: TGTGCCAGCAGCCCCCGGACAGGGATCGCTTTCTTT
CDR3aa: CASSPRTGIAFF

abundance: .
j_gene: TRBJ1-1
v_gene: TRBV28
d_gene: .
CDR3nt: TGTGCCAGCAGTTTACGGAGAGGTGAAGCTTTCTTT
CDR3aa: CASSLRRGEAFF

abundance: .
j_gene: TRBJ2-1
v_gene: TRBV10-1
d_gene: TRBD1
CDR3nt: TGCGCCAGCACCGGGACAGGCGGCGAGCAGTTCTTC
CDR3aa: CASTGTGGEQFF

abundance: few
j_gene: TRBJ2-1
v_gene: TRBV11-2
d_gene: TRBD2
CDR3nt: TGTGCCAGCAGCCCGGGGACTAGCGGGAGGATGTCCTACAATGAGCAGTTCTTC
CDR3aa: CASSPGTSGRMSYNEQFF

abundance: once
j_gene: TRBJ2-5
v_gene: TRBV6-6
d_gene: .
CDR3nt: TGTGCCAGCAGTTACCTCACAGGTCAAGAGACCCAGTACTTC
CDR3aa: CASSYLTGQETQYF